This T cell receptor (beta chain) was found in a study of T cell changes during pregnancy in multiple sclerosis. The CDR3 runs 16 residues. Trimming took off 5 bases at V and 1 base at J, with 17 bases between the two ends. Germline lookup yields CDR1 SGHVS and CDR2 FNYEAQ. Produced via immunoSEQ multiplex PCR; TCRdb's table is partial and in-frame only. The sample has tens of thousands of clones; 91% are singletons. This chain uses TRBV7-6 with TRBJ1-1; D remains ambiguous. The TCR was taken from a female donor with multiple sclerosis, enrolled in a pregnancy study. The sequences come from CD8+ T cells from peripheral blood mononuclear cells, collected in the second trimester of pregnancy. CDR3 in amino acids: CASSPTPGPANTEAFF. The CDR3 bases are TGTGCCAGCAGCCCAACCCCGGGTCCAGCGAACACTGAAGCTTTCTTT. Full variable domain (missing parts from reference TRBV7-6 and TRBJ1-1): GAGVSQSPRYKVTKRGQDVALRCDPISGHVSLYWYRQALGQGPEFLTYFNYEAQQDKSGLPNDRFSAERPEGSISTLTIQRTEQRDSAMYRCASSPTPGPANTEAFFGQGTRLTVV.